These 30 T cell receptor beta chains came from one sample sequenced in a study of T cell repertoires in ileal Crohn's disease. Sequenced by immunoSEQ multiplex PCR; TCRdb stores in-frame clones only, minus some. The table lists approximately 6,400 clones, roughly 77% of them singletons. The sample comprised ileal tissue. Source of these receptors: an adult with Crohn's disease.

The chain uses TRBV14 and TRBJ1-3; D call uncertain. Trimming took 0 bases from V and 1 from J, leaving 10 bases between them. From germline, CDR1 is SGHDN and CDR2 FVKESK. CDR3 length: 16 amino acids. In nucleotides, the CDR3 is TGTGCCAGCAGCCAAGATTGGCGGAAATCTGGAAACACCATATATTTT. Protein: CASSQDWRKSGNTIYF.

The chain links TRBV10-3 to TRBJ2-7; 10 nucleotides line up with TRBD1. V gave up 2 bases and J gave up 3 bases; unmatched junction bases: 1. This CDR3 has 14 residues. Germline CDR1 is ENHRY and CDR2 is SYGVKD. CDR3 bases: TGTGCCATCAGTGAGGGGACAGGGGACTACGAGCAGTACTTC. Its protein is CAISEGTGDYEQYF.

This clone was found once. The chain has TRBV30 and TRBJ2-5, with TRBD2 matching over 7 bases. CDR3 length: 15 amino acids. With 6 bases clipped from V and 5 bases from J, the junction kept 15 bases outside the gene matches. Germline CDR1 is GTSNPN and CDR2 is SVGIG (reference sequence). The CDR3 sequence is CACSGGLAVRETQYF. The CDR3 coding sequence is TGTGCCTGCTCTGGCGGGCTAGCGGTCCGGGAGACCCAGTACTTC. The full variable domain, its missing parts supplied by reference TRBV30 and TRBJ2-5, is SQTIHQWPATLVQPVGSPLSLECTVEGTSNPNLYWYRQAAGRGLQLLFYSVGIGQISSEVPQNLSASRPQDRQFILSSKKLLLSDSGFYLCACSGGLAVRETQYFGPGTRLLVL.

V usage is TRBV5-4 and J usage is TRBJ2-6; D is unclear. The CDR3 is 15 amino acids. With 4 bases removed from V and 0 bases from J, the gap between germline ends came to 8 bases. Germline CDR1 and CDR2: SGHNT and YYREEE (reference sequence). The DNA for the CDR3 is TGTGCCAGCAGCCCGAAGAGCTCTGGGGCCAACGTCCTGACTTTC. Translated, it gives CASSPKSSGANVLTF.

J is TRBJ1-1 and V is TRBV11-2; no firm D call. The V gene lost 3 bases and the J gene lost 11 bases, with 13 bases spanning the gap. This CDR3 is 12 amino acids long. Per germline, CDR1 SGHAT and CDR2 FQNNGV. The CDR3 nucleotides are TGTGCCAGCAGCTTTCCCATGTCACGGGCTTTCTTT. Its protein is CASSFPMSRAFF.

CDR3 in DNA: TGTGCCAGCAGCTTAGTAGGGGGATTCCACGAGCAGTACTTC. It is translated as CASSLVGGFHEQYF. V gene TRBV11-2 combines with J gene TRBJ2-7, with a weak D call TRBD1 (6 bases). Trimming took 1 base from V and 5 from J, leaving 12 bases between them. CDR1 SGHAT and CDR2 FQNNGV come from the germline V gene. CDR3 length equals 14 residues.

This rearrangement joins TRBV19 to TRBJ1-2, with a weak D call TRBD1 (5 bases). Germline V gene data show CDR1 as LNHDA and CDR2 as SQIVND (reference sequence). The CDR3 runs to 13 residues. Deletions cut 0 bases from V and 4 bases from J, with 6 bases between. The CDR3 bases are TGTGCCAGTAGTATAGAAGGGGTCTATGGCTACACCTTC. Its translation is CASSIEGVYGYTF.

This chain's CDR3 is CASRGQGHFYGYTF. CDR3 DNA sequence: TGTGCCAGCAGAGGACAGGGGCACTTCTATGGCTACACCTTC. V is TRBV6-5 and J is TRBJ1-2, with 9 bases identical to TRBD1. This CDR3 contains 14 residues. The germline CDR1 and CDR2 sequences are MNHEY and SVGAGI. Trimming removed 6 bases from V and 4 bases from J; junction bases left unmatched: 6.

CDR3 in amino acids: CASSQAGGSGSDTQYF. The CDR3 DNA sequence: TGTGCCAGCAGCCAAGCAGGCGGGAGTGGCTCAGATACGCAGTATTTT. V and J are TRBV4-2 and TRBJ2-3; 7 bases line up with TRBD2. Germline loops: CDR1 LGHNA, CDR2 YNFKEQ. Losses at the gene ends were 1 base for V and 4 bases for J; bases not matched to a gene: 8. The CDR3 sequence is 16 residues long.

There are a few counts of this clone. The gene calls are TRBV14 and TRBJ2-3; D is undetermined. Per the germline V gene, CDR1 is SGHDN and CDR2 is FVKESK. V was cut by 3 bases and J by 4 bases, with 2 bases left in between. The CDR3 extends over 11 amino acids. The CDR3 DNA reads TGTGCCAGCAGCCACTCAGATACGCAGTATTTT. Translated, it gives CASSHSDTQYF.

The chain couples TRBV15 to TRBJ2-5, with D unclear. Germline V gene sequence: CDR1 LNHNV, CDR2 YYDKDF (reference sequence). The CDR3 has 13 residues. Trimming cost V 0 bases and J 4 bases, with 6 bases left between them. The CDR3 DNA reads as TGTGCCACCAGCAGAGATCTACGAGAGACCCAGTACTTC. Protein sequence: CATSRDLRETQYF.

This clone is medium-sized in the sample. The V and J genes are TRBV19 and TRBJ2-2; TRBD2 matches at 14 bases. CDR1 is LNHDA and CDR2 is SQIVND in the germline V gene (reference sequence). This CDR3 region has 16 residues. J was trimmed by 7 bases and V by 7 bases; bases with no gene match: 8. The CDR3 nucleotides are TGTGCCAGTACTGGGACTAGCGGGGGACGTGTCGGGGAGCTGTTTTTT. Translating it yields CASTGTSGGRVGELFF.

The J gene is TRBJ2-1, the V gene TRBV6-4; 11 nucleotides align to TRBD1. Germline CDR1 MRHNA, CDR2 SNTAGT. The CDR3 sequence is 14 residues long. V was clipped by 3 bases and J by 7 bases; unmatched bases: 2. In nucleotides, the CDR3 is TGTGCCAGCAGTGATGGGACAGGGGGAAATGAGCAGTTCTTC. Its protein product is CASSDGTGGNEQFF.

The table lists this clone with a few counts. This sequence joins TRBV10-2 and TRBJ2-7; maybe TRBD1 (5 bases). Trimming stripped 2 bases from V and 0 bases from J, with 5 bases between. The CDR3 spans 13 residues. Germline V CDR1 and CDR2: WSHSY, SAAADI. CDR3 nucleotides: TGCGCCAGCAGTGAGGACAGCTCCTACGAGCAGTACTTC. It codes for CASSEDSSYEQYF.

This chain links TRBV28 with TRBJ1-5; no reliable D call. Germline V gives CDR1 MDHEN, CDR2 SYDVKM. V lost 8 bases and J 0 bases, leaving 17 bases between the germline ends. The CDR3 is 16 amino acids. CDR3 region: CASRSGAYISNQPQHF. The CDR3 DNA is TGTGCCAGCCGGAGTGGAGCATACATTAGCAATCAGCCCCAGCATTTT.

In this sample, this clone turned up once. The V gene is TRBV5-1, the J gene TRBJ2-2; 10 bases are a match to TRBD2. CDR1 and CDR2 (germline): SGHRS, YFSETQ. The V segment lost 2 bases and the J segment 5 bases; nucleotides outside the gene matches: 9. There are 17 residues in the CDR3. CDR3 coding DNA: TGCGCCAGCAGCTTTAGGGCGGCTAGCGGGAGAACCGGGGAGCTGTTTTTT. It is translated as CASSFRAASGRTGELFF.

The rearrangement uses TRBV30 and TRBJ2-2; 8 bases are a match to TRBD2. The J segment lost 5 bases and the V segment lost 0 bases, leaving 14 bases of the junction unmatched. The CDR3 spans 18 residues. Germline loops: CDR1 GTSNPN, CDR2 SVGIG (reference sequence). CDR3 nucleotide sequence: TGTGCCTGGAGTGTATTGTCTCGGTCGGTAGCGGGAACCGGGGAGCTGTTTTTT. This sequence encodes CAWSVLSRSVAGTGELFF.

The chain has TRBV5-4 and TRBJ2-2, with D possibly TRBD1 on 6 matching bases. There are 15 residues in the CDR3. Trimming left V 4 bases short and J 1 base short, with 11 bases between. CDR1 SGHNT and CDR2 YYREEE come from the germline V gene (reference sequence). CDR3 protein: CASSAQGGNTGELFF. The DNA for the CDR3 is TGTGCCAGCAGCGCACAAGGGGGGAACACCGGGGAGCTGTTTTTT. The full variable domain, its missing parts supplied by reference TRBV5-4 and TRBJ2-2, is ETGVTQSPTHLIKTRGQQVTLRCSSQSGHNTVSWYQQALGQGPQFIFQYYREEENGRGNFPPRFSGLQFPNYSSELNVNALELDDSALYLCASSAQGGNTGELFFGEGSRLTVL.

The gene calls are TRBV10-3 and TRBJ2-7; 13 positions agree with TRBD2. V shed 6 bases and J 6 bases; nucleotides not matched to a gene: 5. The CDR3 totals 14 residues. The germline CDR1 and CDR2 sequences are ENHRY and SYGVKD. CDR3 nucleotides: TGTGCCATCAGAGAAGGACTAGCGGGAGCCGAGCAGTACTTC. Encoded protein: CAIREGLAGAEQYF.

The CDR3 protein is CASTPGQGTDTQYF. DNA of the CDR3: TGTGCCAGTACCCCGGGACAGGGGACAGATACGCAGTATTTT. V is TRBV19 and J is TRBJ2-3; 10 nucleotides align to TRBD1. Trimming took 7 bases from V and 3 from J; bases not matched to a gene: 4. The CDR3 runs 14 residues. Germline CDR1 reads LNHDA; CDR2 reads SQIVND (reference sequence).

The chain recombines TRBV15 with TRBJ2-1; 10 nucleotides match TRBD2. The CDR3 sequence is 16 residues long. Germline V CDR1 and CDR2: LNHNV, YYDKDF (reference sequence). With 2 bases clipped from V and 4 bases from J, the junction kept 5 bases outside the gene matches. In nucleotides, the CDR3 is TGTGCCACCAGCAGATTAGGACTAGCGGATTACAATGAGCAGTTCTTC. This gives the protein CATSRLGLADYNEQFF.

This clone turned up a few times. This chain joins TRBV9 and TRBJ2-1, with D hard to call. Trimming cost V 0 bases and J 9 bases, with 7 bases left between them. The CDR3 is 12 amino acids. Germline V gene sequence: CDR1 SGDLS, CDR2 YYNGEE. The CDR3 reads CASSVATGEQFF. CDR3 coding DNA: TGTGCCAGCAGCGTAGCAACGGGTGAGCAGTTCTTC.

This chain connects TRBV6-4 to TRBJ2-3; 12 bases match TRBD1. CDR1 MRHNA and CDR2 SNTAGT come from the germline V gene. The CDR3 has 15 amino acids. With 6 bases clipped from V and 1 base from J, the junction kept 2 bases outside the gene matches. This chain's CDR3 is CASSGTGGGTDTQYF. The CDR3 DNA sequence: TGTGCCAGCAGCGGGACAGGGGGCGGCACAGATACGCAGTATTTT.

The chain links TRBV19 to TRBJ2-1; D might be TRBD1 (5 bases). Per germline, CDR1 LNHDA and CDR2 SQIVND (reference sequence). There are 14 residues in the CDR3. The V end was cut by 4 bases, the J end by 2 bases, with 9 bases between. The CDR3 DNA is TGTGCCAGTAGTAAAGCACAGGCCTACAATGAGCAGTTCTTC. It specifies CASSKAQAYNEQFF.

The rearrangement joins TRBV7-9 to TRBJ2-5; 10 positions match TRBD1. CDR3 size: 15 residues. CDR1 SEHNR and CDR2 FQNEAQ come from the germline V gene (reference sequence). The V segment lost 4 bases and the J segment 4 bases; nucleotides outside the gene matches: 6. The CDR3 DNA is TGTGCCAGCAGCTCCCGACAGGGGGCGACAGAGACCCAGTACTTC. Residues: CASSSRQGATETQYF.

The chain carries TRBV4-3 and TRBJ1-1, with D perhaps matching TRBD1 (5 bases). The CDR3 totals 14 residues. The V end lost 6 bases, the J end lost 0 bases, and 11 bases lay between the germline ends. Germline V gene data show CDR1 as LGHNA and CDR2 as YSLEER. The CDR3 region is CASRGGVLNTEAFF. CDR3 nucleotide sequence: TGCGCCAGCAGGGGAGGGGTCTTGAACACTGAAGCTTTCTTT.

The chain uses TRBV7-9 and TRBJ2-7; the D is unclear. The CDR3 is 11 residues long. V lost 5 bases, J lost 4 bases, and 6 bases lay in between. Per germline, CDR1 SEHNR and CDR2 FQNEAQ (reference sequence). The CDR3 spells CASSPQYEQYF. The CDR3 DNA reads TGTGCCAGCAGCCCCCAGTACGAGCAGTACTTC.

V gene TRBV19 combines with J gene TRBJ2-1; D possibly corresponds to TRBD2 (5 bases). V shed 3 bases and J shed 7 bases, with 7 bases lying between them. Germline CDR1 LNHDA, CDR2 SQIVND (reference sequence). CDR3 size: 12 residues. The CDR3 spells CASSIPGNEQFF. The CDR3 DNA follows: TGTGCCAGTAGTATTCCGGGAAATGAGCAGTTCTTC.

The sample holds a few counts of this clone. V is TRBV30 and J is TRBJ1-1, with 7 bases that match TRBD1. The CDR3 runs 13 residues. J lost 5 bases, V lost 0 bases, and 3 bases had no gene match. Germline CDR1 GTSNPN, CDR2 SVGIG (reference sequence). This CDR3 is CAWSVAGGTEAFF. The CDR3 DNA sequence: TGTGCCTGGAGTGTAGCAGGGGGGACTGAAGCTTTCTTT.

The chain uses TRBV14 and TRBJ2-1; 9 bases map to TRBD2. Germline values: CDR1 SGHDN, CDR2 FVKESK. The CDR3 has 16 residues. V shed 0 bases and J 7 bases; nucleotides not matched to a gene: 7. CDR3 sequence: CASSQDISGSGNEQFF. The CDR3 coding sequence is TGTGCCAGCAGCCAAGATATTAGCGGGAGTGGGAATGAGCAGTTCTTC.